This T cell receptor (beta chain) was captured in a study of cytomegalovirus exposure and HLA in healthy donors. A multiplex PCR was run with 60 Vbeta primers and 13 Jbeta primers. Original processing methods: About 11 million shared chains were among the approximately 76 million unique TCR beta chains that a later analysis counted. The table came from immunoSEQ multiplex PCR; TCRdb's copy has only in-frame clones and leaves some out. V, J and clone size are those of that table, while D and trimming were read from the DNA. Of under 200,000 clones in the sample, roughly 80% were seen once. Germline V gene lookup returns CDR1 MNHNS and CDR2 SASEGT. CDR3 length: 14 residues. V lost 4 bases and J 8 bases, leaving 17 bases between the germline ends. Broader study findings: Common viral pathogens were later found to be apparently linked to several of the most significant clusters.

In the case of this clone: Its antigen is unidentified.

The chain links TRBV6-1 to TRBJ1-2; a possible D gene is TRBD1 (5 bases). The specimen sequenced was PBMCs. The clonotype comes from a girl aged 2 to 9 in good health and CMV-seropositive. The chain's CDR3 is CASSAFWGENGYTF. The CDR3 DNA reads TGTGCCAGCAGTGCATTTTGGGGGGAAAACGGCTACACCTTC.